Shown below are 20 T cell receptor beta chains from a single sample sequenced in a study of CD8 T cells in acute hepatitis C reinfection. Time point defined: naive CD8 control sorted from an acute-time-point sample. Using immunoSEQ multiplex PCR, the repertoire was profiled, and TCRdb retains in-frame clones only, with some absent. This sample has about 38,000 clones, with 80% to 90% found just once. The sample comprised naive CD8+ T cells from PBMCs. The receptors stem from a woman younger than 30 who spontaneously cleared hepatitis C infection.

CDR3 residues: CAGGSKLMNTEAFF. The CDR3 coding sequence is TGTGCCGGGGGGTCTAAGCTCATGAACACTGAAGCTTTCTTT. The chain employs TRBV7-9 and TRBJ1-1, with D tentatively TRBD1 (5 bases). CDR3 length equals 14 residues. Trimming left V 11 bases short and J 0 bases short, with 16 bases between. The V gene's germline CDR1 is SEHNR and CDR2 FQNEAQ (reference sequence). Combining the CDR3 with reference TRBV7-9 and TRBJ1-1 gives the whole variable domain DTGVSQNPRHKITKRGQNVTFRCDPISEHNRLYWYRQTLGQGPEFLTYFQNEAQLEKSRLLSDRFSAERPKGSFSTLEIQRTEQGDSAMYLCAGGSKLMNTEAFFGQGTRLTVV.

This clone occurred once. Here the CDR3 reads CASSDQGAFTDTQYF. DNA of the CDR3: TGTGCCAGCAGCGATCAGGGGGCTTTCACAGATACGCAGTATTTT. This rearrangement joins TRBV7-6 to TRBJ2-3, with TRBD1 matching 8 bases. With V trimmed by 5 bases and J by 2 bases, 6 bases remained unmatched. Germline V gene sequence: CDR1 SGHVS, CDR2 FNYEAQ. The CDR3 runs to 15 residues.

The CDR3 region is CASRDRGSGELFF. The CDR3, as DNA: TGTGCCAGTAGGGACAGGGGTTCCGGGGAGCTGTTTTTT. The chain uses TRBV19 and TRBJ2-2, with TRBD1 identical over 9 bases. This CDR3 contains 13 residues. CDR1 LNHDA and CDR2 SQIVND come from the germline V gene (reference sequence). J gave up 6 bases and V 6 bases, and 2 bases lay outside the gene matches.

The rearrangement uses TRBV25-1 and TRBJ2-3; 14 nucleotides match TRBD2. The ends lost 2 bases at V and 6 bases at J; junction bases unmatched: 1. This CDR3 is 15 amino acids long. Germline CDR1 and CDR2: MGHDK and SYGVNS. CDR3 DNA sequence: TGTGCCAGCAGTGAACGACTAGCGGGGGGGGATACGCAGTATTTT. Protein sequence: CASSERLAGGDTQYF.

V and J are TRBV27 and TRBJ2-7; no reliable D call. This CDR3 is built from 12 residues. Looked up from germline, CDR1 is MNHEY and CDR2 is SMNVEV (reference sequence). Trimming left V 6 bases short and J 4 bases short, with 10 bases between. For the CDR3, the DNA is TGTGCCAGCAGCCCCAACGGATACGAGCAGTACTTC. As protein: CASSPNGYEQYF.

The V gene is TRBV12-5, the J gene TRBJ2-1; 9 bases fit TRBD1. The junction had 5 bases not matched to a gene; V was cut back by 4 bases and J by 7 bases. Germline V CDR1 and CDR2: LGHNT, FRNRAP. This CDR3 is built from 14 residues. This CDR3 reads CASGSGQGYNEQFF. The CDR3 nucleotides read TGTGCTAGTGGTTCGGGACAGGGATATAATGAGCAGTTCTTC.

V is TRBV27 and J is TRBJ2-7; D not certain. From germline, CDR1 is MNHEY and CDR2 SMNVEV (reference sequence). Trimming stripped 6 bases from V and 2 bases from J, with 14 bases between. The CDR3 length is 14 residues. The DNA for the CDR3 is TGTGCCAGCAGCTTGGGCGGCGACACCTACGAGCAGTACTTC. Protein: CASSLGGDTYEQYF.

The chain recombines TRBV9 with TRBJ2-7; 7 bases fit TRBD2. CDR1 and CDR2 from the germline V gene are SGDLS and YYNGEE. V shed 4 bases and J 6 bases; nucleotides not matched to a gene: 10. The CDR3 is 14 residues long. In DNA form, the CDR3 reads TGTGCCAGCAGCCAAACCGGGGGGTTTAGCGAGCAGTACTTC. Protein sequence: CASSQTGGFSEQYF.

This clone appeared a single time. The chain is built from TRBV18 and TRBJ2-7; no reliable D call. The germline V gene has CDR1 KGHSH and CDR2 LQKENI. The CDR3 length is 18 residues. The germline V and J ends were trimmed by 2 bases and 2 bases, with 22 bases remaining between them. The CDR3 loop is CASSPSPTEPNEAYEQYF. As DNA, the CDR3 is TGTGCCAGCTCACCATCTCCAACAGAGCCGAACGAAGCCTACGAGCAGTACTTC.

The gene calls are TRBV19 and TRBJ1-3; no clear D. Germline-derived CDR1 and CDR2 are LNHDA and SQIVND (reference sequence). The CDR3 runs to 15 residues. The V end lost 1 base, the J end lost 2 bases, and 9 bases lay between the germline ends. The DNA of the CDR3 is TGTGCCAGTAGTATAGTGTCGAGCCCTGGAAACACCATATATTTT. Amino acids: CASSIVSSPGNTIYF.

The J gene is TRBJ2-1, the V gene TRBV7-9; 11 bases align to TRBD2. The V gene's germline CDR1 is SEHNR and CDR2 FQNEAQ (reference sequence). The CDR3 is 16 amino acids. Unmatched junction bases numbered 8, after V lost 7 bases and J lost 3 bases. CDR3 protein: CASMVGLAEYYNEQFF. CDR3 nucleotides: TGTGCCAGCATGGTGGGACTAGCGGAATACTACAATGAGCAGTTCTTC.

With regard to this clone: The sample holds other DNA sequences that translate to the same CDR3. J is TRBJ1-1 and V is TRBV27, with D unclear. V gave up 6 bases and J gave up 2 bases, with 4 bases separating them. CDR1 and CDR2 (germline): MNHEY, SMNVEV (reference sequence). The CDR3 contains 11 residues. CDR3 protein: CASRYNTEAFF. The CDR3 DNA is TGTGCCAGCAGATACAACACTGAAGCTTTCTTT.

CDR3 nucleotide sequence: TGTGCCAGCAGCTTGGAGCTGGGAACCTATGGCTACACCTTC. It codes for CASSLELGTYGYTF. This rearrangement joins TRBV5-4 to TRBJ1-2; D is uncertain. Trimming took off 0 bases at V and 4 bases at J, with 10 bases between the two ends. The CDR3 is made up of 14 amino acids. Germline CDR1 and CDR2: SGHNT and YYREEE (reference sequence). Based on the CDR3 plus reference TRBV5-4 and TRBJ1-2, the full variable domain is ETGVTQSPTHLIKTRGQQVTLRCSSQSGHNTVSWYQQALGQGPQFIFQYYREEENGRGNFPPRFSGLQFPNYSSELNVNALELDDSALYLCASSLELGTYGYTFGSGTRLTVV.

The chain has TRBV6-1 and TRBJ2-3; 10 bases fit TRBD2. Germline V CDR1 and CDR2: MNHNS, SASEGT. V lost 1 base to trimming and J lost 6 bases; unmatched junction nucleotides: 7. The CDR3 spans 16 residues. CDR3 DNA: TGTGCCAGCAGTGAAGGCCTAGCGGGAGTAGCGGATACGCAGTATTTT. It translates to CASSEGLAGVADTQYF.

J is TRBJ1-5 and V is TRBV14; D is ambiguous. This CDR3 comprises 12 residues. Germline-derived CDR1 and CDR2 are SGHDN and FVKESK. Trimming shortened V by 6 bases and J by 4 bases, and 7 bases separated the two germline ends. The CDR3 DNA follows: TGTGCCAGCAGTCGGATGAATCAGCCCCAGCATTTT. Its protein product is CASSRMNQPQHF.

DNA for the CDR3: TGTGCCAGCAGTGACGTCGACGGGGCTAGCGGGGCCTACCAAGAGACCCAGTACTTC. The encoded protein is CASSDVDGASGAYQETQYF. The V gene is TRBV6-1, the J gene TRBJ2-5; 9 bases line up with TRBD2. V trimming: 3 bases; J trimming: 0 bases; junction bases outside the gene matches: 14. CDR3 length: 19 amino acids. Germline lookup yields CDR1 MNHNS and CDR2 SASEGT.

The rearrangement joins TRBV27 to TRBJ2-7; 9 bases line up with TRBD1. Looked up from germline, CDR1 is MNHEY and CDR2 is SMNVEV (reference sequence). The V and J ends lost 3 bases and 2 bases, in that order; junction bases with no gene match: 2. This CDR3 has 14 residues. The chain's CDR3 is CASSLGDRAYEQYF. CDR3 nucleotide sequence: TGTGCCAGCAGTTTGGGGGACAGGGCCTACGAGCAGTACTTC.

The rearrangement uses TRBV7-6 and TRBJ2-5, with 7 bases identical to TRBD1. The V gene end was trimmed by 4 bases and the J gene end by 5 bases; junction bases not matched to a gene: 10. The length of the CDR3 is 15 residues. CDR1 is SGHVS, CDR2 FNYEAQ, per germline. The CDR3 nucleotides are TGTGCCAGCAGCTCCCTTCAGGGGGATAGGGAGACCCAGTACTTC. This gives the protein CASSSLQGDRETQYF.

This clone came up a few times. The V gene is TRBV5-4, the J gene TRBJ2-7, with 7 positions matching TRBD2. The CDR3 has 14 residues. Per germline, CDR1 SGHNT and CDR2 YYREEE (reference sequence). V shed 4 bases and J 5 bases; nucleotides not matched to a gene: 9. The CDR3 DNA reads as TGTGCCAGCAGCCTCAGCGGGATGGGTCACGAGCAGTACTTC. It translates to CASSLSGMGHEQYF.

Only a few counts were recorded for this clone. The CDR3 region is CSPALRLAGSDEQFF. The CDR3 nucleotides read TGCAGCCCAGCGTTGAGGCTAGCGGGAAGCGATGAGCAGTTCTTC. This chain joins TRBV29-1 and TRBJ2-1, with 9 bases matching TRBD2. The V gene's germline CDR1 is SQVTM and CDR2 ANQGSEA. V was pared by 8 bases and J by 8 bases, with 16 bases of the junction left unmatched. CDR3 length equals 15 residues.